Below, 16 T cell receptor beta chains from the same sample are listed, as sequenced in a study of PD-1 blockade in classical Hodgkin lymphoma. The data were produced by immunoSEQ multiplex PCR, yet TCRdb's version contains in-frame clones alone and is incomplete. The sample contains around 23,000 clones, around four fifths of which appear only once. Specified time point: cycle 4 day 1 (C4D1), after 6 weeks of nivolumab. Every patient had relapsed following autologous stem cell transplantation, and cohorts differed in brentuximab vedotin exposure. Sequences were derived from peripheral blood mononuclear cells (PBMCs), sampled before the fourth cycle of nivolumab. The receptors were sampled from a human donor with classical Hodgkin lymphoma.

V is TRBV5-6 and J is TRBJ2-3, with 8 bases aligning to TRBD2. Germline V gene data show CDR1 as SGHDT and CDR2 as YYEEEE. The V segment lost 7 bases and the J segment 6 bases; nucleotides outside the gene matches: 4. There are 12 residues in the CDR3. CDR3 residues: CASGAGGDTQYF. The CDR3 DNA reads as TGTGCCAGCGGGGCGGGAGGTGATACGCAGTATTTT. The full variable domain, rest sourced from reference TRBV5-6 and TRBJ2-3, is DAGVTQSPTHLIKTRGQQVTLRCSPKSGHDTVSWYQQALGQGPQFIFQYYEEEERQRGNFPDRFSGHQFPNYSSELNVNALLLGDSALYLCASGAGGDTQYFGPGTRLTVL.

The chain employs TRBV14 and TRBJ1-5, with 8 bases fitting TRBD1. V dropped 4 bases and J dropped 2; count of bases not matched to a gene: 13. From germline, CDR1 is SGHDN and CDR2 FVKESK. The CDR3 contains 18 residues. The CDR3 region is CASSLPDRVINCNQPQHF. The CDR3 DNA reads as TGTGCCAGCAGCCTACCGGACAGGGTAATTAATTGCAATCAGCCCCAGCATTTT.

The chain links TRBV9 to TRBJ2-1, with 10 bases that match TRBD2. In germline, CDR1 is SGDLS, CDR2 YYNGEE. Trimming took 4 bases from V and 8 from J; bases not matched to a gene: 6. The CDR3 runs to 14 residues. CDR3 sequence reads: CASSSSGSGDEQFF. The CDR3 nucleotides read TGTGCCAGCAGCTCTAGCGGGAGCGGCGATGAGCAGTTCTTC.

V usage is TRBV6-5 and J usage is TRBJ2-3, with D maybe TRBD2 (5 bases). Germline lookup yields CDR1 MNHEY and CDR2 SVGAGI. The CDR3 sequence is 11 residues long. Trimming removed 7 bases at V and 7 bases at J, with 9 bases between. CDR3 DNA sequence: TGTGCCAGCACAGCGGCTCATACGCAGTATTTT. Encoded protein: CASTAAHTQYF.

The rearrangement joins TRBV7-3 to TRBJ2-1; D possibly corresponds to TRBD2 (6 bases). V shed 5 bases and J shed 2 bases, with 10 bases lying between them. CDR1 is SGHTA, CDR2 FQGTGA, per germline. The CDR3 totals 14 residues. In nucleotides, the CDR3 is TGTGCCAGCAGCCAGGAGGGAGCCTACAATGAGCAGTTCTTC. Its translation: CASSQEGAYNEQFF.

This clone was observed a single time. This chain uses TRBV4-2 with TRBJ2-1, with 13 bases aligning to TRBD2. Germline V gives CDR1 LGHNA, CDR2 YNFKEQ. The CDR3 has 16 amino acids. After removal of 1 base from V and 4 bases from J, the junction contained 1 base not matched to a gene. The CDR3 here is CASSQAGLAGYNEQFF. Written as DNA, the CDR3 is TGTGCCAGCAGCCAAGCGGGACTAGCGGGATACAATGAGCAGTTCTTC.

The gene calls are TRBV2 and TRBJ1-6; D call uncertain. V shed 7 bases and J shed 6 bases, with 16 bases lying between them. This CDR3 has 15 residues. From germline, CDR1 is SNHLY and CDR2 FYNNEI. Written as DNA, the CDR3 is TGTGCCAGCACTGTCGACCGACTTTCTAATTCACCCCTCCACTTT. Translated, it gives CASTVDRLSNSPLHF. The full variable domain, rest sourced from reference TRBV2 and TRBJ1-6, is EPEVTQTPSHQVTQMGQEVILRCVPISNHLYFYWYRQILGQKVEFLVSFYNNEISEKSEIFDDQFSVERPDGSNFTLKIRSTKLEDSAMYFCASTVDRLSNSPLHFGNGTRLTVT.

The genes are TRBV28 and TRBJ2-3, with D uncertain. CDR1 is MDHEN and CDR2 is SYDVKM in the germline V gene. V lost 6 bases, J lost 2 bases, and 6 bases lay in between. The CDR3 runs 12 residues. The CDR3 protein is CASSRTTDTQYF. The CDR3 bases are TGTGCCAGCAGCCGAACCACAGATACGCAGTATTTT.

This rearrangement joins TRBV5-5 to TRBJ2-7; possible D gene TRBD1, 6 bases. CDR3 length: 14 amino acids. Germline V gene lookup returns CDR1 SGHKS and CDR2 YYEKEE (reference sequence). V was clipped by 0 bases and J by 1 base, with 8 bases between them. This CDR3 reads CASSLEQGSYEQYF. The CDR3, as DNA: TGTGCCAGCAGCTTGGAACAGGGATCCTACGAGCAGTACTTC.

Only one count was recorded for this clone. Other DNA sequences in this sample translate to the same CDR3. The V call is TRBV5-1, the J call TRBJ1-1; no firm D call. The V end was cut by 0 bases, the J end by 1 base, with 4 bases between. This CDR3 spans 13 amino acids. The germline V gene encodes CDR1 SGHRS and CDR2 YFSETQ. The CDR3 loop is CASSLAGNTEAFF. The CDR3 DNA reads as TGCGCCAGCAGCTTGGCCGGGAACACTGAAGCTTTCTTT.

The chain recombines TRBV28 with TRBJ2-1; TRBD2 matches at 7 bases. Germline V gene lookup returns CDR1 MDHEN and CDR2 SYDVKM. V gave up 7 bases and J gave up 10 bases; unmatched junction bases: 13. The CDR3 spans 14 residues. CDR3 residues: CASNTAVRGVEQFF. CDR3 sequence (DNA): TGTGCCAGCAATACTGCAGTTCGGGGGGTCGAGCAGTTCTTC.

The V and J genes are TRBV28 and TRBJ2-1; D not resolved. The CDR3 extends over 11 amino acids. Between the trimmed V and J ends, which lost 10 bases and 6 bases, there was a span of 10 bases. The germline gives CDR1 MDHEN, CDR2 SYDVKM. DNA of the CDR3: TGTGCCACCACGAGGCGCAATGAGCAGTTCTTC. Translating gives CATTRRNEQFF.

The V gene is TRBV29-1, the J gene TRBJ1-2; D uncertain. Germline loops: CDR1 SQVTM, CDR2 ANQGSEA. The CDR3 is 15 residues long. The V end lost 2 bases, the J end lost 8 bases, and 21 bases lay between the germline ends. The CDR3 DNA sequence: TGCAGCGTTGAAAGGCCCACGGGGTTCGCATGGGGCTACACCTTC. Amino acid sequence: CSVERPTGFAWGYTF.

For this clone: Different DNA sequences within this sample yield the same CDR3. CDR3 DNA: TGTGCCAGCAGTTTGACAGGGACGGAATACAATGAGCAGTTCTTC. Protein product: CASSLTGTEYNEQFF. The rearrangement links TRBV27 to TRBJ2-1; TRBD1 matches at 7 bases. The germline V gene has CDR1 MNHEY and CDR2 SMNVEV (reference sequence). The CDR3 runs 15 residues. Germline trimming cut 3 bases from V and 4 bases from J; bases unmatched to any gene: 6.

CDR3 sequence reads: CASRGGGTDTQYF. DNA for the CDR3: TGTGCCAGTAGGGGCGGGGGCACAGATACGCAGTATTTT. The V and J genes are TRBV19 and TRBJ2-3, with a possible D match to TRBD2 (6 bases). Germline V gene data show CDR1 as LNHDA and CDR2 as SQIVND (reference sequence). Trimming stripped 6 bases from V and 1 base from J, with 8 bases between. The CDR3 is 13 amino acids.

The chain has TRBV5-1 and TRBJ1-1; TRBD1 matches 10 bases. In germline, CDR1 is SGHRS, CDR2 YFSETQ. V lost 0 bases to trimming and J lost 1 base; unmatched junction nucleotides: 3. The CDR3 has 16 residues. The CDR3: CASSLGQGATNTEAFF. Written as DNA, the CDR3 is TGCGCCAGCAGCTTGGGACAGGGGGCTACGAACACTGAAGCTTTCTTT.